This T cell receptor beta chain was found in a study of cytomegalovirus exposure and HLA in healthy donors. 60 Vbeta and 13 Jbeta primers were used in PCR. Sequencing used immunoSEQ multiplex PCR; TCRdb keeps in-frame clones, though not all of them. The sample lists some 100,000 clones, about 76% seen once, with 9.5% to 15% in the top ten. Germline V gives CDR1 SGDLS, CDR2 YYNGEE. This CDR3 contains 14 residues. V dropped 0 bases and J dropped 8 bases, with 11 bases sitting between them. The TCR comes from a woman between 40 and 50 years old in good health and CMV-seropositive. The sample comprised PBMCs. The chain joins TRBV9 to TRBJ1-4, with a tentative D call TRBD1 (5 bases). The CDR3 nucleotides are TGTGCCAGCAGCGTAGATGGGGGGGGAGAAAAACTGTTTTTT. Its protein is CASSVDGGGEKLFF.